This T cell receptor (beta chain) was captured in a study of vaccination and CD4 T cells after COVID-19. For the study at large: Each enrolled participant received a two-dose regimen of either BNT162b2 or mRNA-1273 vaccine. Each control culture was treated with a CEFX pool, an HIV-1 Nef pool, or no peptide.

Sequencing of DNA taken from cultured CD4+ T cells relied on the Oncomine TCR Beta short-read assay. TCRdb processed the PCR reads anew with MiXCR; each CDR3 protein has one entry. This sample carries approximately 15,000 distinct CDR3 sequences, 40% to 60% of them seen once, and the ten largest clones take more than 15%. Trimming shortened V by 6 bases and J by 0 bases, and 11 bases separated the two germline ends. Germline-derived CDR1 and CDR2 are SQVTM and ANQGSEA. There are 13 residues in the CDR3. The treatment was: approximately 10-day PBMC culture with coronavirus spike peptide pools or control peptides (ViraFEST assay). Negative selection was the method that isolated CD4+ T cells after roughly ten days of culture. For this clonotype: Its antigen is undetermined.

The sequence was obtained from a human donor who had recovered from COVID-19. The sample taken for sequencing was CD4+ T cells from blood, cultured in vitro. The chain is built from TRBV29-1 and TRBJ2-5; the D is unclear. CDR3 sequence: CSVPHLYQETQYF. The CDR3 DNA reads TGCAGCGTACCACACTTGTACCAAGAGACCCAGTACTTC.